These 27 T cell receptor beta chains came from one sample sequenced in a study of blood T cells in healthy people across ages (dated by TCRdb to the mid-2010s). Library preparation was by 5' RACE. A second PCR of about 6 to 11 cycles was performed with a sample-barcoded 5' primer and a J-beta primer mix. Clones were called with MiXCR by TCRdb after fastp trimmed the public reads at Q25, and only in-frame beta chains were retained. A single entry per CDR3 protein holds the most common genes and DNA from its merged rows. The sample includes around 1,800,000 distinct CDR3 sequences, with 30% to 40% observed a single time. The biggest ten clones account for 20% to 25% of the sample. Input material: blood. These receptors all come from a human donor in good health.

Of note for this clonotype: The DNA is left out, because the CDR3 cannot be placed on it with certainty; the CDR3 is given as TCRdb lists it. The chain links TRBV6-2 or TRBV6-3 to TRBJ2-7; no DNA check was done on the table's D call, TRBD1. The CDR3 length equals 23 residues, ends included. Germline V gives CDR1 MNHEY, CDR2 SVGEGT. CDR3 in amino acids: CASQKASTDTQYFGPGEPDEQYF.

V gene TRBV7-3 combines with J gene TRBJ2-4; D unresolved. The J call may be wrong; the DNA end is better matched by TRBJ2-7. The CDR3 covers 13 residues. Germline CDR1 reads SGHTA; CDR2 reads FQGTGA. The CDR3 loop is CASSAGISIEQYF. The CDR3 nucleotides read TGTGCCAGCTCAGCAGGCATATCGATCGAGCAGTACTTC.

The chain is built from TRBV20-1 and TRBJ2-7; the D is unclear. The CDR3 covers 12 residues. Per the germline V gene, CDR1 is DFQATT and CDR2 is SNEGSKA (reference sequence). V shed 4 bases and J shed 4 bases, with 11 bases lying between them. The CDR3 loop is CSATGKEYEQYF. CDR3 nucleotides: TGCAGTGCTACGGGCAAAGAATACGAGCAGTACTTC.

The chain couples TRBV7-2 to TRBJ1-4, with D uncertain. In germline, CDR1 is SGHTA, CDR2 FQGNSA. Trimming took 6 bases from V and 5 from J, leaving 13 bases between them. The CDR3 has 14 residues. Here the CDR3 DNA reads TGTGCCAGCAGGTCGGGGTCTGCAAATGAAAAACTGTTTTTT. This encodes CASRSGSANEKLFF. Looking up the rest from reference TRBV7-2 and TRBJ1-4 gives the full variable domain: GAGVSQSPSNKVTEKGKDVELRCDPISGHTALYWYRQSLGQGLEFLIYFQGNSAPDKSGLPSDRFSAERTGGSVSTLTIQRTQQEDSAVYLCASRSGSANEKLFFGSGTQLSVL.

This clonotype was picked up a small number of times. The V gene is TRBV5-6, the J gene TRBJ2-1; 11 bases are a match to TRBD2. The ends lost 2 bases at V and 7 bases at J; junction bases unmatched: 5. The CDR3 runs to 15 residues. Germline CDR1 and CDR2: SGHDT and YYEEEE. The CDR3 DNA is TGTGCCAGCAGCTTCCCTAGCGGGGGGAGTAATGAGCAGTTCTTC. Translating gives CASSFPSGGSNEQFF. The full variable domain, in which reference TRBV5-6 and TRBJ2-1 provide the parts outside the CDR3, is DAGVTQSPTHLIKTRGQQVTLRCSPKSGHDTVSWYQQALGQGPQFIFQYYEEEERQRGNFPDRFSGHQFPNYSSELNVNALLLGDSALYLCASSFPSGGSNEQFFGPGTRLTVL.

This clonotype was recorded a few times. This chain uses TRBV20-1 with TRBJ1-2, with a tentative D call TRBD1 (5 bases). V lost 6 bases and J 1 base, leaving 12 bases between the germline ends. The CDR3 contains 13 residues. Germline V gene sequence: CDR1 DFQATT, CDR2 SNEGSKA (reference sequence). CDR3 sequence: CSAEDSHNYGYTF. In DNA form, the CDR3 reads TGCAGTGCCGAAGACAGCCATAACTATGGCTACACCTTC.

The rearrangement uses TRBV7-8 and TRBJ1-4; unclear D gene. The CDR3 is made up of 17 amino acids. The ends were cut back, 5 bases at V and 0 bases at J, with 16 bases in the middle. Germline V gene lookup returns CDR1 SGHVS and CDR2 FQNEAQ. As DNA, the CDR3 is TGTGCCAGCAGCCTAGAGAGGGCCATCTCAACTAATGAAAAACTGTTTTTT. This encodes CASSLERAISTNEKLFF.

The chain recombines TRBV10-3 with TRBJ2-3; D ambiguous. The CDR3 sequence is 15 residues long. Germline V CDR1 and CDR2: ENHRY, SYGVKD. Trimming removed 4 bases from V and 3 bases from J, with 14 bases in between. CDR3 bases: TGTGCCATCAGTGCTGGGCTATCCGAAACAGATACGCAGTATTTT. Translation: CAISAGLSETDTQYF.

This clonotype occurred once. V usage is TRBV29-1 and J usage is TRBJ1-5, with a possible D match to TRBD1 (6 bases). This CDR3 contains 14 residues. The germline V and J ends were trimmed by 4 bases and 4 bases, with 14 bases remaining between them. CDR1 is SQVTM, CDR2 ANQGSEA, per germline. In DNA, the CDR3 is TGCAGCGTTGTGTTTGGGACACGTAATCAGCCCCAGCATTTT. It yields the protein CSVVFGTRNQPQHF.

This clonotype has a handful of counts. It may be a read error: a sequence one base away is much more abundant. This rearrangement joins TRBV5-1 to TRBJ2-7, with TRBD1 matching over 8 bases. The CDR3 contains 15 residues. Germline V CDR1 and CDR2: SGHRS, YFSETQ. After removal of 2 bases from V and 7 bases from J, the junction contained 11 bases not matched to a gene. CDR3 nucleotide sequence: TGCGCCAGCAGCTTAATGGACAGGGAATTCAATGAGCAGTACTTC. This encodes CASSLMDREFNEQYF.

The table lists this clonotype with a few counts. This sequence joins TRBV29-1 and TRBJ1-1; D is uncertain. The germline V gene has CDR1 SQVTM and CDR2 ANQGSEA. Trimming pared 6 bases from V and 3 bases from J, leaving 11 bases between. The CDR3 length is 12 residues. CDR3 sequence: CSVSLPDTEAFF. CDR3 sequence (DNA): TGCAGCGTCTCTCTTCCGGACACTGAAGCTTTCTTT.

This clonotype was picked up a small number of times. The genes are TRBV4-1 and TRBJ2-1; TRBD1 or TRBD2 may be the D gene (5 bases each). CDR3 length: 14 amino acids. Germline V gives CDR1 MGHRA, CDR2 YSYEKL. Between the trimmed V and J ends, which lost 4 bases and 6 bases, there was a span of 13 bases. CDR3 loop: CASSLPGPSNEQFF. The CDR3 nucleotides read TGCGCCAGCAGCCTTCCGGGGCCTAGCAATGAGCAGTTCTTC.

This clonotype was found many times. V and J are TRBV20-1 and TRBJ2-1, with 15 nucleotides matching TRBD2. Germline values: CDR1 DFQATT, CDR2 SNEGSKA (reference sequence). The CDR3 loop spans 15 amino acids. V shed 0 bases and J 9 bases; nucleotides not matched to a gene: 3. The CDR3 is CSAREGTSGGREQFF. The CDR3, as DNA: TGCAGTGCTAGAGAAGGGACTAGCGGGGGGCGTGAGCAGTTCTTC.

V usage is TRBV2 and J usage is TRBJ2-5; TRBD2 might be the D (6 bases). The CDR3 runs 15 residues. The germline V gene encodes CDR1 SNHLY and CDR2 FYNNEI. V was pared by 1 base and J by 11 bases, with 20 bases between. The CDR3 bases are TGTGCCAGCAGTGAAGTGGGGGGTATTGCTACGCGGCAGTACTTC. Translated, it gives CASSEVGGIATRQYF.

The chain has TRBV5-1 and TRBJ2-3; unclear D gene. The germline gives CDR1 SGHRS, CDR2 YFSETQ. V lost 3 bases and J lost 1, with 12 bases in between. The CDR3 is made up of 15 amino acids. As DNA, the CDR3 is TGCGCCAGCAGCTCCCAGGTTCTGGGCACAGATACGCAGTATTTT. Amino acids: CASSSQVLGTDTQYF.

The V and J genes are TRBV10-3 and TRBJ2-3; possibly TRBD2 for D (7 bases). The V end was cut by 10 bases, the J end by 3 bases, with 17 bases between. This CDR3 region has 14 residues. Germline values: CDR1 ENHRY, CDR2 SYGVKD. CDR3 protein: CATHREGNTDTQYF. DNA of the CDR3: TGTGCCACCCACAGGGAGGGGAATACAGATACGCAGTATTTT.

The chain links TRBV27 to TRBJ2-3, with TRBD2 matching over 14 bases. The length of the CDR3 is 18 residues. V gave up 5 bases and J gave up 14 bases; unmatched junction bases: 21. Germline V gene data show CDR1 as MNHEY and CDR2 as SMNVEV (reference sequence). The CDR3 DNA reads TGTGCCAGCAGTCCCGGACTAGCGGGGGGTCAACGTATGGCGGCAGGGTATTTT. Its translation: CASSPGLAGGQRMAAGYF.

This chain links TRBV20-1 with TRBJ1-5; 7 bases match TRBD1. This CDR3 comprises 16 residues. Germline CDR1 DFQATT, CDR2 SNEGSKA (reference sequence). Trimming removed 6 bases from V and 1 base from J; junction bases left unmatched: 12. CDR3 protein: CSAEDRKSPSNQPQHF. CDR3 coding DNA: TGCAGTGCCGAGGACAGGAAAAGTCCAAGCAATCAGCCCCAGCATTTT.

J is TRBJ2-4 and V is TRBV20-1; perhaps TRBD1 as D (7 bases). With the DNA end fitting TRBJ2-5 better, the J assignment may be wrong. This CDR3 is 16 amino acids long. Germline-derived CDR1 and CDR2 are DFQATT and SNEGSKA (reference sequence). For the CDR3, the DNA is TGCAGTGCTAGACCTCTAAGGAGGGGGCTACAAGAGACCCAGTACTTC. Its protein product is CSARPLRRGLQETQYF.

This clonotype was counted a few times. The J gene is TRBJ1-5, the V gene TRBV5-1, with D possibly TRBD1 on 5 matching bases. Germline CDR1 is SGHRS and CDR2 is YFSETQ. V lost 4 bases and J 8 bases, leaving 16 bases between the germline ends. The CDR3 consists of 14 residues. In DNA form, the CDR3 reads TGCGCCAGCAGCCCTACGACAGCGCTGGAGCCCCAGCATTTT. This sequence encodes CASSPTTALEPQHF.

The CDR3 DNA sequence: TGTGCCAGCAGCCGGGAGGATAACATTCAGTACTTC. As protein: CASSREDNIQYF. V usage is TRBV3-1 and J usage is TRBJ2-4; D perhaps matches TRBD2 (6 bases). Between the trimmed V and J ends, which lost 4 bases and 7 bases, there was a span of 8 bases. Germline assignment: CDR1 LGHDT and CDR2 YNNKEL (reference sequence). The CDR3 has 12 amino acids. Supplemented by reference TRBV3-1 and TRBJ2-4, the full variable domain reads DTAVSQTPKYLVTQMGNDKSIKCEQNLGHDTMYWYKQDSKKFLKIMFSYNNKELIINETVPNRFSPKSPDKAHLNLHINSLELGDSAVYFCASSREDNIQYFGAGTRLSVL.

The rearrangement joins TRBV12-3 or TRBV12-4 to TRBJ2-3; a weak D match, TRBD1 (6 bases). V lost 6 bases and J lost 0, with 22 bases in between. This CDR3 spans 18 amino acids. In DNA form, the CDR3 reads TGTGCCAGCAGCAAAACTAATACACAGGGAAGTAGCACAGATACGCAGTATTTT. This translates into CASSKTNTQGSSTDTQYF.

In its sample, this clonotype was seen a few times. J is TRBJ2-1 and V is TRBV6-6; 11 bases align to TRBD2. The V gene end was trimmed by 4 bases and the J gene end by 5 bases; junction bases not matched to a gene: 4. The CDR3 covers 15 residues. CDR1 and CDR2 (germline): MNHNY, SVGAGI (reference sequence). The DNA for the CDR3 is TGTGCCAGCAGTTTGACTAGCGGGGCCGACAATGAGCAGTTCTTC. Its translation: CASSLTSGADNEQFF.

There are many counts of this clonotype. The genes are TRBV7-6 and TRBJ2-7; D not resolved. This CDR3 has 13 amino acids. Germline CDR1 SGHVS, CDR2 FNYEAQ. V was clipped by 5 bases and J by 4 bases, with 12 bases between them. The DNA of the CDR3 is TGTGCCAGCAGCCCACTTCGGATTTACGAGCAGTACTTC. This gives the protein CASSPLRIYEQYF.

V usage is TRBV7-9 and J usage is TRBJ2-4; the D is unclear. Per germline, CDR1 SEHNR and CDR2 FQNEAQ (reference sequence). CDR3 length: 14 residues. Trimming removed 5 bases from V and 7 bases from J, with 15 bases in between. The CDR3 loop is CASSREALGNIQYF. The DNA of the CDR3 is TGTGCCAGCAGCCGAGAGGCATTAGGGAACATTCAGTACTTC.

This sequence joins TRBV12-3 or TRBV12-4 and TRBJ2-1, with 12 nucleotides matching TRBD2. CDR3 length: 15 residues. The V segment lost 5 bases and the J segment 7 bases; nucleotides outside the gene matches: 6. The chain's CDR3 is CASSPWTSGENEQFF. CDR3 coding DNA: TGTGCCAGCAGTCCCTGGACTAGCGGGGAAAATGAGCAGTTCTTC.

Only a few counts were recorded for this clonotype. This sequence joins TRBV15 and TRBJ2-5; D is uncertain. CDR3 length: 17 amino acids. The V end was cut by 0 bases, the J end by 2 bases, with 16 bases between. Germline V gene data show CDR1 as LNHNV and CDR2 as YYDKDF (reference sequence). CDR3 amino acids: CATSREAAGRRQETQYF. The DNA of the CDR3 is TGTGCCACCAGCAGAGAAGCAGCCGGGCGTCGACAAGAGACCCAGTACTTC.